The T cell receptor (beta chain) described here comes from a study of blood T cell repertoires in COVID-19. Per the authors' pipeline: Reference gene primer amplification gave estimated nucleated cell counts. Profiling relied on immunoSEQ multiplex PCR, and the TCRdb table lists in-frame clones only, not all of them. V and J calls and clone size are copied from that table; D and trimming were computed from the DNA. The sample lists some 270,000 clones; approximately 90% were seen once. The CDR3 has 14 amino acids. V was pared by 5 bases and J by 7 bases, with 10 bases of the junction left unmatched. CDR1 and CDR2 from the germline V gene are LNHDA and SQIVND (reference sequence). Living in about two dozen US areas, the participants were between roughly 18 and 95 years of age. Membership in each cohort depended on participant-reported clinical history.

The specimen was PBMCs or T cells enriched from blood (not recorded which). The chain is built from TRBV19 and TRBJ1-1; 7 bases align to TRBD1. The TCR was taken from a man aged 40-49 years who had been exposed to COVID-19. The CDR3 DNA sequence: TGTGCCAGTAGTCCTCACCGACAGGGAGGTGAAGCTTTCTTT. Translation: CASSPHRQGGEAFF.